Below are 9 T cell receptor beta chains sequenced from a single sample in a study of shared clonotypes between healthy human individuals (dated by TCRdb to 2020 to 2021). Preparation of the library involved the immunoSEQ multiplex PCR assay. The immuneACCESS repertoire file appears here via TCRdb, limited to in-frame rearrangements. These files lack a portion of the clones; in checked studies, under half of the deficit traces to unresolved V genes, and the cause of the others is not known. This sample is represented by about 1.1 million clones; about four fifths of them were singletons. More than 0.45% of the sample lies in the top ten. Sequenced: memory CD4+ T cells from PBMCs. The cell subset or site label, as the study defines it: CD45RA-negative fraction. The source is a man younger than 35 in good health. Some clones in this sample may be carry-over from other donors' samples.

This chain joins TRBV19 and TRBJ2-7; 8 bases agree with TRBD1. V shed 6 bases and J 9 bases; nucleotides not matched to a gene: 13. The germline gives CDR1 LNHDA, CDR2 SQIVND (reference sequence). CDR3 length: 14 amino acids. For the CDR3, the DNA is TGTGCCAGTAGCCCGGACAGGGCCGTTTATGGGCAGTACTTC. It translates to CASSPDRAVYGQYF.

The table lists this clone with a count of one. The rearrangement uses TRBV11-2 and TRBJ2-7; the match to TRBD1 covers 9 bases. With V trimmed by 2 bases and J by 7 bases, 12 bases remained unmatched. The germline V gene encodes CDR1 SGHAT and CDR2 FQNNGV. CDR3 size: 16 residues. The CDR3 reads CASSLSPQGALGEQYF. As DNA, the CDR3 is TGTGCCAGCAGCTTATCGCCACAGGGGGCTCTGGGGGAGCAGTACTTC.

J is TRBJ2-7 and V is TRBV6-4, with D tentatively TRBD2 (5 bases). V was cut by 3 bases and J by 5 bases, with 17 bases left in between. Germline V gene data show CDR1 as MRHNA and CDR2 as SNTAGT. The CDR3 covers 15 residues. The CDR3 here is CASSEEAGEGNEQYF. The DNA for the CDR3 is TGTGCCAGCAGTGAGGAGGCCGGAGAGGGAAACGAGCAGTACTTC.

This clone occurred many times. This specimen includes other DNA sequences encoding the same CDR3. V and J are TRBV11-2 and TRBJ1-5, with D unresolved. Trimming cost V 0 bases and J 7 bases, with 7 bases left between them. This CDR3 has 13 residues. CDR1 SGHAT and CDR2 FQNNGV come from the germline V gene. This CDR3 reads CASSLDLSQPQHF. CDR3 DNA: TGTGCCAGCAGCTTAGATTTAAGCCAGCCCCAGCATTTT.

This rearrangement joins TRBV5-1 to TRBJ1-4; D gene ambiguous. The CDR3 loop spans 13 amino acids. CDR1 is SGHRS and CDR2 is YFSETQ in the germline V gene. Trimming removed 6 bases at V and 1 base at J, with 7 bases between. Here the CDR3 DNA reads TGCGCCAGCACCAGACAAACTAATGAAAAACTGTTTTTT. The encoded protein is CASTRQTNEKLFF.

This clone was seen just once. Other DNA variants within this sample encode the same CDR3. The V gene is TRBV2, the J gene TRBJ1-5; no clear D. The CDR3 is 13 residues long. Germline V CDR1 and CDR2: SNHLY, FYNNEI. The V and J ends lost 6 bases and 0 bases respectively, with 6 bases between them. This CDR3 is CASRADSNQPQHF. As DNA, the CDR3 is TGTGCCAGCAGGGCTGATAGCAATCAGCCCCAGCATTTT.

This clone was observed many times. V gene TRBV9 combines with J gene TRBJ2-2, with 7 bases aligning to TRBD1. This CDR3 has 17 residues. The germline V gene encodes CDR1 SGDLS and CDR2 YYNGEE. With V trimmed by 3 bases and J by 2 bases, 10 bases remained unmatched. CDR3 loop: CASSDKGQPLNTGELFF. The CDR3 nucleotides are TGTGCCAGCAGCGACAAGGGACAGCCTCTTAACACCGGGGAGCTGTTTTTT.

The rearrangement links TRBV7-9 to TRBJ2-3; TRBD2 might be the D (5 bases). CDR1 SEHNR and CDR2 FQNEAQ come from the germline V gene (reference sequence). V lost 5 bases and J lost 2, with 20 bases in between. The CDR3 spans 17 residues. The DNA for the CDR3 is TGTGCCAGCAGCGTCTCCTCGCGAGGGCCGCCCACAGATACGCAGTATTTT. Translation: CASSVSSRGPPTDTQYF.

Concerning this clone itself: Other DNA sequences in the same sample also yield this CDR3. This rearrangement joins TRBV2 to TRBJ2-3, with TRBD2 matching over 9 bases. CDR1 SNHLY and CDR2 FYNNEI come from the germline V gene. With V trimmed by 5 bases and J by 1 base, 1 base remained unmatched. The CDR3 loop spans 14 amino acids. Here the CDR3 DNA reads TGTGCCAGCAGTCGGACTAGCGGCACAGATACGCAGTATTTT. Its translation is CASSRTSGTDTQYF.